Each of the 23 T cell receptor beta chains below was sequenced from the same sample in a study of T cells after yellow fever vaccination. TCRdb fed the 5' RACE reads into MiXCR, producing one record per CDR3 protein. The table shows nearly 550,000 distinct CDR3 sequences, with approximately 21% occurring only once. Source: PBMCs, taken 15 days after the yellow fever booster vaccination. The receptors were gathered from a man aged 25-45 years who received the YFV17D yellow fever vaccine.

This clonotype was counted between two and nine times. V gene TRBV20-1 combines with J gene TRBJ2-7; 13 bases fit TRBD2. In germline, CDR1 is DFQATT, CDR2 SNEGSKA (reference sequence). The V gene end was trimmed by 4 bases and the J gene end by 1 base; junction bases not matched to a gene: 4. The CDR3 is made up of 15 amino acids. CDR3 sequence: CSAKTSGRSSYEQYF. The DNA of the CDR3 is TGCAGTGCTAAGACTAGCGGGAGGAGTTCCTACGAGCAGTACTTC.

V gene TRBV6-5 combines with J gene TRBJ2-1; the D gene is possibly TRBD1 (5 bases). The CDR3 runs to 15 residues. The germline gives CDR1 MNHEY, CDR2 SVGAGI. The ends were cut back, 2 bases at V and 8 bases at J, with 16 bases in the middle. The CDR3 sequence is CASSYTQGDLDEQFF. For the CDR3, the DNA is TGTGCCAGCAGTTACACACAAGGGGATTTGGATGAGCAGTTCTTC.

This clonotype was found a few times. The CDR3 DNA follows: TGTGCCAGCAGCCCCGGGACAGGGAGGGGGCAAGAGACCCAGTACTTC. Translated: CASSPGTGRGQETQYF. The V gene is TRBV27, the J gene TRBJ2-5; 9 positions match TRBD1. The CDR3 spans 16 residues. V shed 6 bases, J shed 2 bases, and the junction held 10 bases outside the gene matches. The germline V gene encodes CDR1 MNHEY and CDR2 SMNVEV (reference sequence).

J is TRBJ2-1 and V is TRBV11-3, with TRBD2 matching over 8 bases. CDR3 length: 16 residues. CDR1 and CDR2 from the germline V gene are SGHNT and YENEEA. V shed 0 bases and J 3 bases; nucleotides not matched to a gene: 4. This CDR3 is CASSLEIGRDYNEQFF. The DNA of the CDR3 is TGTGCCAGCAGCTTAGAAATCGGGAGGGACTACAATGAGCAGTTCTTC.

The genes are TRBV5-1 and TRBJ1-1; TRBD1 aligns across 10 bases. This CDR3 is 15 amino acids long. Germline CDR1 reads SGHRS; CDR2 reads YFSETQ. V shed 3 bases, J shed 14 bases, and the junction held 16 bases outside the gene matches. The CDR3 spells CASSSGQGTTPGRFF. CDR3 coding DNA: TGCGCCAGCAGCTCGGGACAGGGGACAACCCCGGGTAGGTTCTTT. Variable domain in full (rest from reference TRBV5-1 and TRBJ1-1): KAGVTQTPRYLIKTRGQQVTLSCSPISGHRSVSWYQQTPGQGLQFLFEYFSETQRNKGNFPGRFSGRQFSNSRSEMNVSTLELGDSALYLCASSSGQGTTPGRFFGQGTRLTVV.

Many counts were recorded for this clonotype. The genes are TRBV6-2 or TRBV6-3 and TRBJ2-1; D not certain. From germline, CDR1 is MNHEY and CDR2 SVGEGT. The CDR3 extends over 15 amino acids. The V gene lost 2 bases and the J gene lost 8 bases, with 16 bases spanning the gap. This chain's CDR3 is CASSYKVNPSDEQFF. CDR3 sequence (DNA): TGTGCCAGCAGTTACAAGGTTAACCCCTCGGATGAGCAGTTCTTC.

The chain recombines TRBV12-3 or TRBV12-4 with TRBJ2-2; D not resolved. There are 13 residues in the CDR3. Deletions cut 7 bases from V and 4 bases from J, with 10 bases between. CDR3 residues: CASTPQSTGELFF. Here the CDR3 DNA reads TGTGCCAGCACCCCACAGAGCACCGGGGAGCTGTTTTTT.

The chain recombines TRBV7-9 with TRBJ2-4; either TRBD1 or TRBD2 may supply D (5 bases each). The CDR3 has 15 residues. V was trimmed by 4 bases and J by 0 bases, leaving 10 bases between them. Germline V CDR1 and CDR2: SEHNR, FQNEAQ (reference sequence). The CDR3 region is CASSSGALAKNIQYF. In nucleotides, the CDR3 is TGTGCCAGCAGCTCCGGGGCCTTAGCCAAAAACATTCAGTACTTC.

The rearrangement links TRBV9 to TRBJ2-5; a weak D match, TRBD2 (5 bases). Per germline, CDR1 SGDLS and CDR2 YYNGEE. The ends were cut back, 0 bases at V and 5 bases at J, with 8 bases in the middle. The CDR3 has 13 amino acids. The DNA for the CDR3 is TGTGCCAGCAGCGTAGAGGGAGTTGAGACCCAGTACTTC. It codes for CASSVEGVETQYF.

V usage is TRBV20-1 and J usage is TRBJ2-3; 14 positions match TRBD2. CDR3 size: 17 residues. V lost 1 base, J lost 2 bases, and 5 bases stayed unmatched. Germline V gives CDR1 DFQATT, CDR2 SNEGSKA (reference sequence). This chain's CDR3 is CSARGGTSGSVTDTQYF. The DNA for the CDR3 is TGCAGTGCTAGAGGAGGGACTAGCGGGAGTGTCACAGATACGCAGTATTTT.

The chain has TRBV20-1 and TRBJ2-5; TRBD1 might be the D (5 bases). The CDR3 is made up of 14 amino acids. Per the germline V gene, CDR1 is DFQATT and CDR2 is SNEGSKA (reference sequence). Trimming removed 5 bases from V and 5 bases from J, with 18 bases in between. CDR3 sequence reads: CSAPLRTLRETQYF. The CDR3 nucleotides read TGCAGTGCTCCATTACGGACACTGCGGGAGACCCAGTACTTC.

The J gene is TRBJ2-7, the V gene TRBV5-1; 8 nucleotides match TRBD1. The CDR3 runs 17 residues. V trimming: 0 bases; J trimming: 1 base; junction bases outside the gene matches: 9. From germline, CDR1 is SGHRS and CDR2 YFSETQ. CDR3 amino acids: CASSLGSRGRISYEQYF. CDR3 nucleotides: TGCGCCAGCAGCTTGGGGTCCAGGGGGCGTATATCCTACGAGCAGTACTTC.

This clonotype turned up a few times. The rearrangement links TRBV11-2 to TRBJ2-5, with D unresolved. From germline, CDR1 is SGHAT and CDR2 FQNNGV. Trimming cost V 2 bases and J 1 base, with 8 bases left between them. The CDR3 is made up of 14 amino acids. The CDR3 spells CASSLIFGQETQYF. In DNA, the CDR3 is TGTGCCAGCAGCTTAATTTTCGGCCAAGAGACCCAGTACTTC.

The chain joins TRBV7-2 to TRBJ1-1; 8 bases are shared with TRBD1. V trimming: 5 bases; J trimming: 4 bases; junction bases outside the gene matches: 9. The CDR3 is 15 amino acids. CDR1 and CDR2 (germline): SGHTA, FQGNSA. The CDR3 DNA follows: TGTGCCAGCAGCCCGAGGACAGGGAAAGCCACTGAAGCTTTCTTT. It encodes CASSPRTGKATEAFF.

The sample holds a few counts of this clonotype. The junction shows a germline mismatch at one end, possibly a read error. V gene TRBV7-7 combines with J gene TRBJ2-7, with 9 bases fitting TRBD2. The germline CDR1 and CDR2 sequences are SSHAT and FNYEAQ (reference sequence). This CDR3 is built from 17 residues. The CDR3 reads CASSFALLREGLYEQYF. The CDR3 DNA reads as TGTGCTAGCAGCTTTGCTCTTTTGCGGGAGGGCCTTTACGAGCAGTACTTC.

The V and J genes are TRBV20-1 and TRBJ2-6; no definite D call. Trimming took 0 bases from V and 3 from J, leaving 6 bases between them. From germline, CDR1 is DFQATT and CDR2 SNEGSKA (reference sequence). The CDR3 is made up of 14 amino acids. CDR3 sequence reads: CSARDGSGANVLTF. CDR3 DNA sequence: TGCAGTGCTAGAGATGGAAGTGGGGCCAACGTCCTGACTTTC.

This clonotype was observed a few times. The CDR3: CASSPLGGSSYNEQFF. The CDR3 DNA reads as TGTGCCAGCAGCCCCTTAGGGGGGAGCTCCTACAATGAGCAGTTCTTC. V gene TRBV7-2 combines with J gene TRBJ2-1; D assignment may be TRBD1 or TRBD2 (6 bases each). The CDR3 is made up of 16 amino acids. Deletions cut 5 bases from V and 0 bases from J, with 14 bases between. From germline, CDR1 is SGHTA and CDR2 FQGNSA.

There are many counts of this clonotype. The chain joins TRBV5-5 to TRBJ1-1, with TRBD1 matching over 9 bases. J gave up 6 bases and V 0 bases, and 9 bases lay outside the gene matches. Per germline, CDR1 SGHKS and CDR2 YYEKEE (reference sequence). This CDR3 is 16 amino acids long. CDR3 residues: CASSLAFGQGSPEAFF. DNA of the CDR3: TGTGCCAGCAGCTTGGCCTTCGGACAGGGGAGCCCTGAAGCTTTCTTT.

This clonotype was picked up a small number of times. The chain has TRBV20-1 and TRBJ2-5; no reliable D call. The CDR3 totals 11 residues. The V end was cut by 6 bases, the J end by 8 bases, with 13 bases between. From germline, CDR1 is DFQATT and CDR2 SNEGSKA (reference sequence). The CDR3 is CSATVGGTQYF. The CDR3 DNA follows: TGCAGTGCAACAGTAGGTGGAACCCAGTACTTC.

This chain's CDR3 is CSVLGASNEKLFF. CDR3 in DNA: TGCAGCGTGCTTGGGGCATCTAATGAAAAACTGTTTTTT. V usage is TRBV29-1 and J usage is TRBJ1-4; D may be TRBD1 (5 bases). The germline CDR1 and CDR2 sequences are SQVTM and ANQGSEA. Trimming stripped 6 bases from V and 3 bases from J, with 11 bases between. The CDR3 consists of 13 residues.

This chain links TRBV7-2 with TRBJ1-2, with 7 bases identical to TRBD1. This CDR3 contains 13 residues. Unmatched junction bases numbered 6, after V lost 11 bases and J lost 0 bases. Germline lookup yields CDR1 SGHTA and CDR2 FQGNSA. The CDR3 spells CAGGTEANYGYTF. In DNA form, the CDR3 reads TGTGCCGGTGGGACAGAAGCTAACTATGGCTACACCTTC.

The gene calls are TRBV7-8 and TRBJ2-2; 16 nucleotides line up with TRBD2. The J segment lost 5 bases and the V segment lost 5 bases, leaving 2 bases of the junction unmatched. The CDR3 totals 16 residues. Germline V gives CDR1 SGHVS, CDR2 FQNEAQ. This chain's CDR3 is CASSGGLAGGTGELFF. CDR3 sequence (DNA): TGTGCCAGCAGCGGGGGACTAGCGGGAGGGACCGGGGAGCTGTTTTTT.

The chain couples TRBV7-2 to TRBJ2-3; no clear D gene. V lost 5 bases and J lost 10, with 13 bases in between. Germline V gene sequence: CDR1 SGHTA, CDR2 FQGNSA. The CDR3 totals 12 residues. In nucleotides, the CDR3 is TGTGCCAGCAGCCACGGAGTAGGCGCGCAGTATTTT. Its protein is CASSHGVGAQYF.